The 21 T cell receptor beta chains reported below all come from one sample, sequenced in a study of cytomegalovirus exposure and HLA in healthy donors. A multiplex PCR was run with 60 Vbeta primers and 13 Jbeta primers. The assay was immunoSEQ multiplex PCR, and TCRdb's table has in-frame clones only and misses some. Counted here are around 180,000 clones, 70% to 80% occurring once; the ten biggest clones make up 1.4% to 1.5%. Material for sequencing was PBMCs. Every receptor here comes from a woman in her 30s in good health and CMV-seropositive.

The chain uses TRBV6-5 and TRBJ2-7; TRBD2 might be the D (6 bases). The ends were cut back, 0 bases at V and 2 bases at J, with 11 bases in the middle. CDR1 is MNHEY and CDR2 is SVGAGI in the germline V gene. CDR3 length: 15 residues. The CDR3, as DNA: TGTGCCAGCAGTTACTCCGGGACTTCTACCTACGAGCAGTACTTC. Protein sequence: CASSYSGTSTYEQYF.

The chain combines TRBV13 with TRBJ2-7; D is ambiguous. V was pared by 0 bases and J by 6 bases, with 12 bases between. This CDR3 has 14 residues. CDR1 is PRHDT, CDR2 FYEKMQ, per germline (reference sequence). The CDR3 DNA sequence: TGTGCCAGCAGCTTAGGTGTCTTGGAGACCGAGCAGTACTTC. Translated: CASSLGVLETEQYF.

The rearrangement links TRBV6-5 to TRBJ1-1, with 10 bases lining up with TRBD1. CDR3 length: 14 residues. CDR1 is MNHEY and CDR2 is SVGAGI in the germline V gene. V dropped 6 bases and J dropped 10; count of bases not matched to a gene: 11. CDR3 DNA: TGTGCCAGCAGACCCTCCGACAGGGGGCAGGTAGCTTTCTTT. This gives the protein CASRPSDRGQVAFF.

V usage is TRBV9 and J usage is TRBJ1-4, with a weak D call TRBD1 (5 bases). Germline V gene sequence: CDR1 SGDLS, CDR2 YYNGEE. The CDR3 contains 12 residues. Trimming shortened V by 10 bases and J by 10 bases, and 17 bases separated the two germline ends. The chain's CDR3 is CALPTQGGKLFF. In nucleotides, the CDR3 is TGTGCCCTACCCACCCAGGGAGGAAAACTGTTTTTT.

The genes are TRBV28 and TRBJ1-1, with TRBD1 as a possible D gene (6 bases). Trimming took 2 bases from V and 4 from J, leaving 14 bases between them. From germline, CDR1 is MDHEN and CDR2 SYDVKM. CDR3 length: 15 amino acids. The CDR3 DNA follows: TGTGCCAGCAGTTTACGGCAGGGGTGGGGCACTGAAGCTTTCTTT. This gives the protein CASSLRQGWGTEAFF.

The chain has TRBV6-6 and TRBJ2-1, with unresolved D. The CDR3 loop spans 14 amino acids. Germline V gene data show CDR1 as MNHNY and CDR2 as SVGAGI (reference sequence). Trimming stripped 7 bases from V and 1 base from J, with 11 bases between. The CDR3 sequence: CASKYLLSYNEQFF. The CDR3 DNA reads as TGTGCCAGCAAGTACCTACTTTCCTACAATGAGCAGTTCTTC.

This clone has only a few counts. The chain joins TRBV4-2 to TRBJ2-2; TRBD2 matches 11 bases. The germline V gene has CDR1 LGHNA and CDR2 YNFKEQ. This CDR3 contains 16 residues. The junction had 4 bases not matched to a gene; V was cut back by 4 bases and J by 3 bases. CDR3 sequence: CASSRSGREDTGELFF. The DNA for the CDR3 is TGTGCCAGCAGCCGTAGCGGGAGGGAGGACACCGGGGAGCTGTTTTTT.

This sequence joins TRBV4-2 and TRBJ1-1; D is unclear. Germline V lookup: CDR1 LGHNA, CDR2 YNFKEQ. V was clipped by 4 bases and J by 1 base, with 7 bases between them. This CDR3 is 13 amino acids long. DNA for the CDR3: TGTGCCAGCAGCCTGAACAGGAACACTGAAGCTTTCTTT. As protein: CASSLNRNTEAFF.

This chain links TRBV13 with TRBJ1-1; TRBD1 is a possible D gene (6 bases). Germline V gene lookup returns CDR1 PRHDT and CDR2 FYEKMQ (reference sequence). Trimming pared 5 bases from V and 2 bases from J, leaving 12 bases between. The CDR3 is 14 residues long. As DNA, the CDR3 is TGTGCCAGCAGCCTAAGGGGGTCCAACACTGAAGCTTTCTTT. Encoded protein: CASSLRGSNTEAFF.

This clone was seen once. The chain uses TRBV19 and TRBJ1-1; 8 bases agree with TRBD1. Germline CDR1 and CDR2: LNHDA and SQIVND (reference sequence). The CDR3 covers 15 residues. V shed 4 bases and J 0 bases; nucleotides not matched to a gene: 4. The CDR3 region has the DNA TGTGCCAGTAGTACCCGGACAGGGATGAACACTGAAGCTTTCTTT. It encodes CASSTRTGMNTEAFF.

This clone was observed a single time. The V call is TRBV5-4, the J call TRBJ2-3; possible D gene TRBD1, 5 bases. V was trimmed by 2 bases and J by 0 bases, leaving 10 bases between them. CDR1 is SGHNT, CDR2 YYREEE, per germline (reference sequence). This CDR3 comprises 15 residues. CDR3 DNA: TGTGCCAGCAGCTTACCAGGGCCAAGCACAGATACGCAGTATTTT. Amino acids: CASSLPGPSTDTQYF.

The chain uses TRBV20-1 and TRBJ2-1; no clear D. The V and J ends lost 3 bases and 9 bases respectively, with 9 bases between them. CDR3 length: 11 residues. CDR1 and CDR2 (germline): DFQATT, SNEGSKA (reference sequence). The CDR3 reads CSASLGFEQFF. For the CDR3, the DNA is TGCAGTGCTAGTCTGGGCTTTGAGCAGTTCTTC.

In its sample, this clone was seen once. V usage is TRBV27 and J usage is TRBJ2-7, with D unresolved. Germline CDR1 MNHEY, CDR2 SMNVEV (reference sequence). This CDR3 is built from 15 residues. V was pared by 0 bases and J by 5 bases, with 14 bases between. For the CDR3, the DNA is TGTGCCAGCAGTTTATCGACTGGCGTCATCGACGAGCAGTACTTC. Its translation: CASSLSTGVIDEQYF.

The chain has TRBV5-4 and TRBJ1-1; perhaps TRBD1 as D (6 bases). The CDR3 is made up of 14 amino acids. Trimming took 1 base from V and 3 from J, leaving 10 bases between them. The germline V gene encodes CDR1 SGHNT and CDR2 YYREEE (reference sequence). The DNA for the CDR3 is TGTGCCAGCAGCTTGCAGGGGAGGGACACTGAAGCTTTCTTT. Translated, it gives CASSLQGRDTEAFF.

This clone was seen once. The chain employs TRBV15 and TRBJ1-5; 7 bases are shared with TRBD1. Germline V CDR1 and CDR2: LNHNV, YYDKDF (reference sequence). With 0 bases clipped from V and 6 bases from J, the junction kept 5 bases outside the gene matches. This CDR3 is 15 amino acids long. CDR3 bases: TGTGCCACCAGCAGAGACCCAGGGGGATTTCAGCCCCAGCATTTT. Amino acids: CATSRDPGGFQPQHF. The full variable domain, with the rest looked up from reference TRBV15 and TRBJ1-5, is DAMVIQNPRYQVTQFGKPVTLSCSQTLNHNVMYWYQQKSSQAPKLLFHYYDKDFNNEADTPDNFQSRRPNTSFCFLDIRSPGLGDTAMYLCATSRDPGGFQPQHFGDGTRLSIL.

The CDR3 sequence is CASSPRQGVQETQYF. In nucleotides, the CDR3 is TGTGCCAGCAGTCCCCGACAGGGGGTTCAAGAGACCCAGTACTTC. The chain employs TRBV27 and TRBJ2-5; TRBD1 matches at 9 bases. The CDR3 extends over 15 amino acids. The germline V gene has CDR1 MNHEY and CDR2 SMNVEV (reference sequence). V shed 5 bases and J 2 bases; nucleotides not matched to a gene: 6.

The chain links TRBV27 to TRBJ2-7; 11 nucleotides match TRBD2. After removal of 3 bases from V and 12 bases from J, the junction contained 4 bases not matched to a gene. The CDR3 totals 12 residues. Germline assignment: CDR1 MNHEY and CDR2 SMNVEV (reference sequence). The CDR3 DNA follows: TGTGCCAGCAGTTTTAGCGGGAGGGTTCCGTACTTC. Amino acid sequence: CASSFSGRVPYF.

The chain links TRBV12-2 to TRBJ2-7; the D call in the table, TRBD2, was not verified against the DNA. TRBV12-2 is flagged as a pseudogene. The CDR3 has 17 amino acids. CDR3 sequence reads: CASRLAFLADLYYEQYF. Written as DNA, the CDR3 is TGTGCAAGTCGCTTAGCGTTTTTAGCGGACCTATACTACGAGCAGTACTTC.

This clone showed up just a few times. CDR3 coding DNA: TGTGCCAGCAGGGTAAGGGGTACAGCTTTCTTT. Amino acid sequence: CASRVRGTAFF. V usage is TRBV11-2 and J usage is TRBJ1-1; D might be TRBD1 (5 bases). Germline V gene data show CDR1 as SGHAT and CDR2 as FQNNGV. The CDR3 runs to 11 residues. V was pared by 6 bases and J by 10 bases, with 12 bases between.

The chain is built from TRBV6-6 and TRBJ1-2; tentative D call: TRBD1 (6 bases). The CDR3 is 14 amino acids. Trimming took off 8 bases at V and 3 bases at J, with 16 bases between the two ends. In germline, CDR1 is MNHNY, CDR2 SVGAGI (reference sequence). The CDR3 nucleotides read TGTGCCAGCGCAGGGGAAGATTCATACTATGGCTACACCTTC. Protein: CASAGEDSYYGYTF.

The chain carries TRBV18 and TRBJ2-7; 9 bases align to TRBD1. The CDR3 has 13 residues. Germline CDR1 reads KGHSH; CDR2 reads LQKENI. The J segment lost 4 bases and the V segment lost 6 bases, leaving 4 bases of the junction unmatched. The CDR3 is CASSRTGVYEQYF. The CDR3 nucleotides read TGTGCCAGCTCGCGGACAGGGGTGTACGAGCAGTACTTC.